This T cell receptor (beta chain) was observed in a study of cytomegalovirus exposure and HLA in healthy donors. The PCR had 60 Vbeta and 13 Jbeta primers. The assay was immunoSEQ multiplex PCR, and TCRdb's table has in-frame clones only and misses some. The sample holds 200,000 to 250,000 clones, over 60% seen once. V lost 3 bases and J lost 7, with 12 bases in between. Germline CDR1 LNHDA, CDR2 SQIVND (reference sequence). CDR3 size: 13 residues. This clone was seen only a few times. The sequencing sample was made of PBMCs. The chain links TRBV19 to TRBJ1-2; D may be TRBD1 (6 bases). The clonotype originates from a man younger than 35 in good health and CMV-seronegative. CDR3 bases: TGTGCCAGTAGTATTCAGGGGTCGGCTGGCTACACCTTC. Its translation is CASSIQGSAGYTF.